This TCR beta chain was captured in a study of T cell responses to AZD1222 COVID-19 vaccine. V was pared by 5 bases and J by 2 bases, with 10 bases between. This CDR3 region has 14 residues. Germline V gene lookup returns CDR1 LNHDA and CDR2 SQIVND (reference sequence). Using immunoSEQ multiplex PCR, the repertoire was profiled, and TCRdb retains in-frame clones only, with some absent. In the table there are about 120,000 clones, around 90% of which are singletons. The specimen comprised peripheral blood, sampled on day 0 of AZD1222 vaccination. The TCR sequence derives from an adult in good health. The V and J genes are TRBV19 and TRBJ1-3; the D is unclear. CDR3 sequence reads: CASSGVFAGNTIYF. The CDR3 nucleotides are TGTGCCAGTAGTGGTGTTTTCGCTGGAAACACCATATATTTT.